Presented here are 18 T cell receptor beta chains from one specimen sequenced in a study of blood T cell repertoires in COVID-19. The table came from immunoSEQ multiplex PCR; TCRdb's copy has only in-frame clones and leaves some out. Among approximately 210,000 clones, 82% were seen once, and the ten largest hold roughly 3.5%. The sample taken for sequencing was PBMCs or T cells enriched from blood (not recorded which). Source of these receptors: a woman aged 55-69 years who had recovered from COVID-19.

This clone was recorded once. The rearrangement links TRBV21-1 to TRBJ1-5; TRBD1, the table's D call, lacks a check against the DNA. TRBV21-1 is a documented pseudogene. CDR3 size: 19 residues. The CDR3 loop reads CASSKIRDRASWSNQPQHF. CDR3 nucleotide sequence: TGTGCCAGCAGCAAAATCCGGGACAGGGCCTCTTGGAGCAATCAGCCCCAGCATTTT.

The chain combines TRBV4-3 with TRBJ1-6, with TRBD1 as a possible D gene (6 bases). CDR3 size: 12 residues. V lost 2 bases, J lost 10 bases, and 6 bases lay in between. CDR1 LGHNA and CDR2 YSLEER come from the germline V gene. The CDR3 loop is CASSQQGSPLHF. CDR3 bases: TGCGCCAGCAGCCAACAGGGGTCACCCCTCCACTTT.

In nucleotides, the CDR3 is TGCGCCAGCAGCATGGACACCCTCTCTGGAAACACCATATATTTT. Its protein product is CASSMDTLSGNTIYF. This sequence joins TRBV5-1 and TRBJ1-3; perhaps TRBD1 as D (5 bases). The CDR3 is made up of 15 amino acids. Trimming shortened V by 4 bases and J by 0 bases, and 11 bases separated the two germline ends. CDR1 is SGHRS, CDR2 YFSETQ, per germline.

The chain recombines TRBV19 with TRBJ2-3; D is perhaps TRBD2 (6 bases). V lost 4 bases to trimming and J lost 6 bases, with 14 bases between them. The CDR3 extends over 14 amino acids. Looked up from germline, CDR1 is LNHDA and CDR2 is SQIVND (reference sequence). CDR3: CASSRFGGRDTQYF. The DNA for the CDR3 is TGTGCCAGTAGTAGGTTTGGAGGGAGGGATACGCAGTATTTT.

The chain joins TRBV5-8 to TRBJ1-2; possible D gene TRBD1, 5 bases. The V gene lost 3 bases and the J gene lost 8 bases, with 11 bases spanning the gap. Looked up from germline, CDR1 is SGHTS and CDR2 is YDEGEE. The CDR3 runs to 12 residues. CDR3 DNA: TGTGCCAGCAGCTCATATAGGGGCGGCTACACCTTC. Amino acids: CASSSYRGGYTF.

The CDR3 reads CASSGDNSPLHF. For the CDR3, the DNA is TGTGCCAGCAGCGGGGATAATTCACCCCTCCACTTT. J is TRBJ1-6 and V is TRBV2; D gene uncertain. The CDR3 is made up of 12 amino acids. Germline V gives CDR1 SNHLY, CDR2 FYNNEI. Trimming removed 6 bases at V and 5 bases at J, with 5 bases between. Full variable domain (missing parts from reference TRBV2 and TRBJ1-6): EPEVTQTPSHQVTQMGQEVILRCVPISNHLYFYWYRQILGQKVEFLVSFYNNEISEKSEIFDDQFSVERPDGSNFTLKIRSTKLEDSAMYFCASSGDNSPLHFGNGTRLTVT.

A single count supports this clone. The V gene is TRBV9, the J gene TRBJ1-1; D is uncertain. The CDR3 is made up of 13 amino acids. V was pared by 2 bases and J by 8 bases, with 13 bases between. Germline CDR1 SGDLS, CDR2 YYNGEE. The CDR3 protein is CASSVPEEDEAFF. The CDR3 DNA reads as TGTGCCAGCAGCGTCCCTGAGGAGGACGAAGCTTTCTTT.

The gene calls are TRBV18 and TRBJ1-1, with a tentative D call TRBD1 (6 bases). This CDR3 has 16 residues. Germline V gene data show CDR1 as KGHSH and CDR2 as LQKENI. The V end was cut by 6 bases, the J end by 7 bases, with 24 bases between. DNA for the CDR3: TGTGCCAGCTCCCTAGGCCAGGGGACAAGCTTCGGTGAAGCTTTCTTT. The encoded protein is CASSLGQGTSFGEAFF.

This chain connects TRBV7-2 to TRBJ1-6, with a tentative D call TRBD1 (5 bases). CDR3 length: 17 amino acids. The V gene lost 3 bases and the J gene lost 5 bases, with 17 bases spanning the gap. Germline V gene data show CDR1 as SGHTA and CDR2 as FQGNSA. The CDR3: CASSFRAFGPNNSPLHF. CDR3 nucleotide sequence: TGTGCCAGCAGCTTCAGGGCTTTTGGGCCTAATAATTCACCCCTCCACTTT. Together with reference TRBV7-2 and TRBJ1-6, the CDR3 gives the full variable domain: GAGVSQSPSNKVTEKGKDVELRCDPISGHTALYWYRQSLGQGLEFLIYFQGNSAPDKSGLPSDRFSAERTGGSVSTLTIQRTQQEDSAVYLCASSFRAFGPNNSPLHFGNGTRLTVT.

CDR3 bases: TGCGCCACCAGGAGCGGTAAAGAGACCCAGTACTTC. It encodes CATRSGKETQYF. V gene TRBV10-2 combines with J gene TRBJ2-5; D is possibly TRBD2 (5 bases). The CDR3 runs 12 residues. The germline V gene has CDR1 WSHSY and CDR2 SAAADI. Trimming pared 10 bases from V and 3 bases from J, leaving 12 bases between.

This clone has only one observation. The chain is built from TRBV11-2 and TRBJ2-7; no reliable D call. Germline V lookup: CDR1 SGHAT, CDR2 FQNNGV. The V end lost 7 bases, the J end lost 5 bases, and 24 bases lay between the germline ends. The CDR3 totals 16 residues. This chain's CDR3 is CASNPRPSSPPDEQYF. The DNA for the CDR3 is TGTGCCAGCAACCCGCGGCCCTCTAGTCCCCCGGACGAGCAGTACTTC.

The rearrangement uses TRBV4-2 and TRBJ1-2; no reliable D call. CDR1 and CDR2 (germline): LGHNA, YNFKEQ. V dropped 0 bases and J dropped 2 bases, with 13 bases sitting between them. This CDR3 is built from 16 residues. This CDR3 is CASSQDGGDGNYGYTF. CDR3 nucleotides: TGTGCCAGCAGCCAAGATGGAGGAGACGGCAACTATGGCTACACCTTC.

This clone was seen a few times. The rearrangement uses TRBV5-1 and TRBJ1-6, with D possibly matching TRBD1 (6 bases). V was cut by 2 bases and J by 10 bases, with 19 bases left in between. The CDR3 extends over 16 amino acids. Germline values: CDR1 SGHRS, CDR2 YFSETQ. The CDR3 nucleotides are TGCGCCAGCAGCTTCACAGGGTGGGCGGCGGACTCACCCCTCCACTTT. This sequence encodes CASSFTGWAADSPLHF.

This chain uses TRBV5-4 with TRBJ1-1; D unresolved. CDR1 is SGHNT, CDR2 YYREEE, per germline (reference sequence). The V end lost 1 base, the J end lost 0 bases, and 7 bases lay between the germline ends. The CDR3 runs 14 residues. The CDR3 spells CASSLIGMNTEAFF. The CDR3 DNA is TGTGCCAGCAGCTTGATCGGGATGAACACTGAAGCTTTCTTT.

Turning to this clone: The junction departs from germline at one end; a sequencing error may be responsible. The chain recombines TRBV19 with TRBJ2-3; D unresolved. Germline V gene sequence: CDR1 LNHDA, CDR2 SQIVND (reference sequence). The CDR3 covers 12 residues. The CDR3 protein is CASSNNRDRQYF. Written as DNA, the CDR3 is TGTGCCAGTAGTAATAATCGCGATAGGCAGTATTTT.

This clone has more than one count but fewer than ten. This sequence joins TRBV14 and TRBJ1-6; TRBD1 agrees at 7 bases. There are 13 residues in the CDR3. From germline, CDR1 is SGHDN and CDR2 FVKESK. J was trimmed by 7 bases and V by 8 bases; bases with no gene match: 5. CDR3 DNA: TGTGCCAGCGGCGACAGGGAAAATTCACCCCTCCACTTT. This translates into CASGDRENSPLHF.

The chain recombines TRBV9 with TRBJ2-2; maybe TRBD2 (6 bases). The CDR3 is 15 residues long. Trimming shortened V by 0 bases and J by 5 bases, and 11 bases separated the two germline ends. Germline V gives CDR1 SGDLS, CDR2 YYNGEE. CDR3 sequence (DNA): TGTGCCAGCAGCGTAGACTCGCGGGGAACCGGGGAGCTGTTTTTT. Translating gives CASSVDSRGTGELFF.

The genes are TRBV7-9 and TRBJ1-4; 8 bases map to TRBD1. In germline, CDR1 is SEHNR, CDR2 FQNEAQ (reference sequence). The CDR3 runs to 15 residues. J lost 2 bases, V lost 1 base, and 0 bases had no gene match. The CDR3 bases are TGTGCCAGCAGCTTAGGACAGGGGACTAATGAAAAACTGTTTTTT. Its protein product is CASSLGQGTNEKLFF.